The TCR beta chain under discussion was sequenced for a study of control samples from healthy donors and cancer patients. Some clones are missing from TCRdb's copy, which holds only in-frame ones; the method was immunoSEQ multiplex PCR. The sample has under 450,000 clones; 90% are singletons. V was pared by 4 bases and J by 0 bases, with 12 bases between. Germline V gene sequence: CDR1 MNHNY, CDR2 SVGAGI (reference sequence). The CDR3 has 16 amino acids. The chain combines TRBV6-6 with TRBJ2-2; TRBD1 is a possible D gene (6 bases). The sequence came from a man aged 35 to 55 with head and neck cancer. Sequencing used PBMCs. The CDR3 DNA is TGTGCCAGCAGTTCCCACAGGGATTCGAACACCGGGGAGCTGTTTTTT. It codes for CASSSHRDSNTGELFF.